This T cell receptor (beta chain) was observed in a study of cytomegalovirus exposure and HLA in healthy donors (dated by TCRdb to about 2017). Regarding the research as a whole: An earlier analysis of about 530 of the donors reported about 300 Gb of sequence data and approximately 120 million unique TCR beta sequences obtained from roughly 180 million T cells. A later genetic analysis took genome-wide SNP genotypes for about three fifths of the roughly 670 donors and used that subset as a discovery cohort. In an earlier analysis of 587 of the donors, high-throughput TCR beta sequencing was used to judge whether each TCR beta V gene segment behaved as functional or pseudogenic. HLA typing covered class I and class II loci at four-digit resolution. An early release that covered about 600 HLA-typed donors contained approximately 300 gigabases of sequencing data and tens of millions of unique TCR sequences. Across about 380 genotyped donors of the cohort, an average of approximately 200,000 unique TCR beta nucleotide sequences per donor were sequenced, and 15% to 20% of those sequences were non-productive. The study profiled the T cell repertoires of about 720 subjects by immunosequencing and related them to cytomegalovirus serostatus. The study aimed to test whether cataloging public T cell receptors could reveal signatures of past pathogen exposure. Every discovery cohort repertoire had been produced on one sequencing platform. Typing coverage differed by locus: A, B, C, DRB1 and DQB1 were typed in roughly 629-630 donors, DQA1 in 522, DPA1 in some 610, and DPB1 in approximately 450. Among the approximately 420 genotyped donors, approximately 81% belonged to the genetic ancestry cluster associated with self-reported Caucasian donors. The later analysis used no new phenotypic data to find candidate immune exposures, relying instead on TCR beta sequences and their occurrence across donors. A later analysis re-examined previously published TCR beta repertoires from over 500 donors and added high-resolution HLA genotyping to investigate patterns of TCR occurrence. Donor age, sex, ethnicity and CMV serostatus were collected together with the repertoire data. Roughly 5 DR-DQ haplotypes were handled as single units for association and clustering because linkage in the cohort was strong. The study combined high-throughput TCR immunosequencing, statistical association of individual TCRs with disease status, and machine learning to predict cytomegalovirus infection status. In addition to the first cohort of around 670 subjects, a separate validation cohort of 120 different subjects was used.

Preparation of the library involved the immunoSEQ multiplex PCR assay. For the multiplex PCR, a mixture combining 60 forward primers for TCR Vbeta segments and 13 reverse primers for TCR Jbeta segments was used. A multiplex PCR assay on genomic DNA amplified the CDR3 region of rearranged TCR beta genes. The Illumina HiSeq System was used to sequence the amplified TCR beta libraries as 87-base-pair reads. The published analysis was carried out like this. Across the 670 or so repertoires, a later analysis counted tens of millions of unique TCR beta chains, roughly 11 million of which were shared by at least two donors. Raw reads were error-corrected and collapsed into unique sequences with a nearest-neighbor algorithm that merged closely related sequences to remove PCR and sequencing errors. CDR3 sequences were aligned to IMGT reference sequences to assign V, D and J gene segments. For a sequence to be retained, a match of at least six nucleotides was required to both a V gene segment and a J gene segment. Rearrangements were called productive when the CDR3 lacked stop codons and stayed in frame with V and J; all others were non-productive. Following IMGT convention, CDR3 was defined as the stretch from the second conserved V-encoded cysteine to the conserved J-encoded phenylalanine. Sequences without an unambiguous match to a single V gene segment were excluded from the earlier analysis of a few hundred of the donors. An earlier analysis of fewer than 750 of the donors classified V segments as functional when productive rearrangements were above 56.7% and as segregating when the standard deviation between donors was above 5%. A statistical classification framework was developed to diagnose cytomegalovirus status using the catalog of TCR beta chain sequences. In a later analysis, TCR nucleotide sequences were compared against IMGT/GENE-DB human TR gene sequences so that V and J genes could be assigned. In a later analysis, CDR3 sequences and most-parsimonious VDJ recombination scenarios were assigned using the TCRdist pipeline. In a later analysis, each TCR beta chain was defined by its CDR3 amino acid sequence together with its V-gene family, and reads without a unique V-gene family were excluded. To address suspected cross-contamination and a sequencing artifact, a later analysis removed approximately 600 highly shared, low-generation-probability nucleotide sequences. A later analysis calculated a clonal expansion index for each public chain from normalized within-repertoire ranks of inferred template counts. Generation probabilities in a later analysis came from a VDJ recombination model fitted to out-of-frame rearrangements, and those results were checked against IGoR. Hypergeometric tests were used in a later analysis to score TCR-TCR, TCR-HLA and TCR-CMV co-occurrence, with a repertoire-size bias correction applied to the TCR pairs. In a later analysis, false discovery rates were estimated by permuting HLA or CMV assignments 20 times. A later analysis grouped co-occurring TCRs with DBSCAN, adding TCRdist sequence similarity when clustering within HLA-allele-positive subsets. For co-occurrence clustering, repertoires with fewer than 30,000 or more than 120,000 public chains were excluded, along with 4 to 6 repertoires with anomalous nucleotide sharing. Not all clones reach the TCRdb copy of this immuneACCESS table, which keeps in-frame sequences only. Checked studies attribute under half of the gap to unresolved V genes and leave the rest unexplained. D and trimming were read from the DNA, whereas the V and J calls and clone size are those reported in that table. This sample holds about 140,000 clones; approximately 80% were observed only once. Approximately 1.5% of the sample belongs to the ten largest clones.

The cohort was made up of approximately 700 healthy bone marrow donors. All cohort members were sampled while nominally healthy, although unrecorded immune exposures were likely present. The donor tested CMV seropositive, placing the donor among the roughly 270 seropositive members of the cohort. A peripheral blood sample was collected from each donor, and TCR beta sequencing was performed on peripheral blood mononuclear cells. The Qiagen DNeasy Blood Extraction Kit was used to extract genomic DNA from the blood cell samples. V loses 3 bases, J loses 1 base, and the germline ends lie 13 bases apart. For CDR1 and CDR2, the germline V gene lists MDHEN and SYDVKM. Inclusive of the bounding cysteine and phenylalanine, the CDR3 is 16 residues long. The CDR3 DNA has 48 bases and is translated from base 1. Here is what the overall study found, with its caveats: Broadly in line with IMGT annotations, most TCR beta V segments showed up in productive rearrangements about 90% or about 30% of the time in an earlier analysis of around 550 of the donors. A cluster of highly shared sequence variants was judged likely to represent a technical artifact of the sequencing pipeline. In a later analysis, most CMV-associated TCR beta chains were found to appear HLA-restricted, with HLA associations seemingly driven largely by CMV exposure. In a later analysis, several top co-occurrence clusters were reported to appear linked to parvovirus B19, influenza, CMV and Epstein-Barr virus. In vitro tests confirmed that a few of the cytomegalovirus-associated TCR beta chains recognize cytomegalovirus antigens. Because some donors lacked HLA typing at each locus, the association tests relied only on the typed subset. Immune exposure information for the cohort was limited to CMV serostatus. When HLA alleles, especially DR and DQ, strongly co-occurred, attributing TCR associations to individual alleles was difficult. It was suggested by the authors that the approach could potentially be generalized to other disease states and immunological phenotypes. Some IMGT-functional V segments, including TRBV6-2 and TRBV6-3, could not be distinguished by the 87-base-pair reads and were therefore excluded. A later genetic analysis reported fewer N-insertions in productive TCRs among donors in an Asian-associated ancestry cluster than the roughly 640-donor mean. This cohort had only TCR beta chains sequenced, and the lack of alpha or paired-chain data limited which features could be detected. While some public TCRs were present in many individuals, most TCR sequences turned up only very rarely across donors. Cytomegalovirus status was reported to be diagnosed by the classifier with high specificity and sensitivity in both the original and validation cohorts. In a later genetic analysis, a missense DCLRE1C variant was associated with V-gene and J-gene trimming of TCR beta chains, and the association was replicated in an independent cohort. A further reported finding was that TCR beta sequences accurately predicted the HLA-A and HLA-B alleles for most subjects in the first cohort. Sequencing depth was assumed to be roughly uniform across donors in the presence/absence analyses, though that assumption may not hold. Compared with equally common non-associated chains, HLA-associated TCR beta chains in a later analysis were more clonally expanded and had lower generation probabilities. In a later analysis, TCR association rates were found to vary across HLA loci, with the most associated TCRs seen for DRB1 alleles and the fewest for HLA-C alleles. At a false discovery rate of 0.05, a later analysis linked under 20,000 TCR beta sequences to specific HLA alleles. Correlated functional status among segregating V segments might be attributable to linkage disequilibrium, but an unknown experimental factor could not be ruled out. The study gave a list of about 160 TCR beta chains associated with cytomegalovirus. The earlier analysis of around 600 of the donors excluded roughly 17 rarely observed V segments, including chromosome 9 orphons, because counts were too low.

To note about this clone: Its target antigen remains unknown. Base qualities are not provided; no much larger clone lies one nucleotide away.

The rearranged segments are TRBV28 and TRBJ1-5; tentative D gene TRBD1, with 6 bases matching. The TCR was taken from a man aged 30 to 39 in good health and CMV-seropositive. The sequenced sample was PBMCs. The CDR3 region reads CASSFSGAGSNQPQHF. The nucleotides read TGTGCCAGCAGTTTCTCAGGGGCCGGGAGCAATCAGCCCCAGCATTTT.